These T cell receptor beta chains were read from a single sample in a study of shared clonotypes between healthy human individuals. Repertoires were generated with immunoSEQ multiplex PCR, while TCRdb's copy carries only in-frame clones and drops some. The table has more than 2 million clones, approximately 95% seen once. The sequenced sample was naive CD8+ T cells sorted from blood. The receptor set was obtained from a man younger than 35 in good health. Each CDR3 is given with its conserved first and last residue. The D gene is left open where the match is weak. Clone sizes are given selectively: once, few, many, or a class where the clone is expanded.

j_call: TRBJ1-1; clone_size: NA; v_call: TRBV30; d_call: NA; cdr3_nt: TGTGCCTGGGGGGTGTCGACTGAAGCTTTCTTT; cdr3_aa: CAWGVSTEAFF
j_call: TRBJ1-1; clone_size: NA; v_call: TRBV19; d_call: NA; cdr3_nt: TGTGCCAGTAGTATTTCAACGAACACTGAAGCTTTCTTT; cdr3_aa: CASSISTNTEAFF
j_call: TRBJ2-1; clone_size: NA; v_call: TRBV7-9; d_call: NA; cdr3_nt: TGTGCCAGCAGCTTTGAGGCCCAGTTCTTC; cdr3_aa: CASSFEAQFF
j_call: TRBJ2-3; clone_size: NA; v_call: TRBV6-5; d_call: TRBD2; cdr3_nt: TGTGCCAGCAGTTACGAAGCGGGAGGGTGGACAGATACGCAGTATTTT; cdr3_aa: CASSYEAGGWTDTQYF
j_call: TRBJ2-5; clone_size: NA; v_call: TRBV25-1; d_call: NA; cdr3_nt: TGTGCCAGCAGTGAGGAAACTAGCATGGGAGAGACCCAGTACTTC; cdr3_aa: CASSEETSMGETQYF
j_call: TRBJ2-7; clone_size: NA; v_call: TRBV2; d_call: TRBD1; cdr3_nt: TGTGCCAGCAGTGAGCTGACAGGGTTGAGGTACGAGCAGTACTTC; cdr3_aa: CASSELTGLRYEQYF
j_call: TRBJ2-7; clone_size: NA; v_call: TRBV2; d_call: NA; cdr3_nt: TGTGCCAGCAGAGGGGAGACAGTTTCTGTCCTTGGCGAGCAGTACTTC; cdr3_aa: CASRGETVSVLGEQYF
j_call: TRBJ2-1; clone_size: NA; v_call: TRBV7-9; d_call: NA; cdr3_nt: TGTGCCAGCAGCTTAGTCACCGGGAGTGAAGATGAGCAGTTCTTC; cdr3_aa: CASSLVTGSEDEQFF
j_call: TRBJ2-7; clone_size: NA; v_call: TRBV5-1; d_call: NA; cdr3_nt: TGCGCCAGCAGCTTGGGGGATGGCCCCTACGAGCAGTACTTC; cdr3_aa: CASSLGDGPYEQYF
j_call: TRBJ2-2; clone_size: once; v_call: TRBV7-9; d_call: TRBD1; cdr3_nt: TGTGCCAGCAGCCCCGGACAGGGAGAACCCGGGGAGCTGTTTTTT; cdr3_aa: CASSPGQGEPGELFF
j_call: TRBJ1-3; clone_size: NA; v_call: TRBV9; d_call: NA; cdr3_nt: TGTGCCAGCAGCGTAGGAAGGACTGGGACATGGACGCTTGGAAACACCATATATTTT; cdr3_aa: CASSVGRTGTWTLGNTIYF
j_call: TRBJ2-7; clone_size: NA; v_call: TRBV29-1; d_call: TRBD2; cdr3_nt: TGCAGCGCCGTTGTTGGGACTAGCGGATACGAGCAGTACTTC; cdr3_aa: CSAVVGTSGYEQYF
j_call: TRBJ2-7; clone_size: NA; v_call: TRBV19; d_call: TRBD2; cdr3_nt: TGTGCCAGTAGCGTCTCGGGGGGGCACGAGCAGTACTTC; cdr3_aa: CASSVSGGHEQYF
j_call: TRBJ2-2; clone_size: NA; v_call: TRBV5-1; d_call: NA; cdr3_nt: TGCGCCAGCAGCTTGGATACTCCGAACACCGGGGAGCTGTTTTTT; cdr3_aa: CASSLDTPNTGELFF
j_call: TRBJ2-1; clone_size: NA; v_call: TRBV5-1; d_call: TRBD2; cdr3_nt: TGCGCCAGCAGCACAAGGAGCGGGAGTGAGCAGTTCTTC; cdr3_aa: CASSTRSGSEQFF
j_call: TRBJ1-2; clone_size: NA; v_call: TRBV4-1; d_call: TRBD1; cdr3_nt: TGCGCCAGCAGCCAAGTTGTTGGACAGGGGGCTAACTATGGCTACACCTTC; cdr3_aa: CASSQVVGQGANYGYTF
j_call: TRBJ2-1; clone_size: NA; v_call: TRBV29-1; d_call: TRBD2; cdr3_nt: TGCAGCGTTGGACTAGCATGGGACAATGAGCAGTTCTTC; cdr3_aa: CSVGLAWDNEQFF
j_call: TRBJ1-2; clone_size: once; v_call: TRBV27; d_call: TRBD1; cdr3_nt: TGTGCCAGCAGTTTTATACCCTCGGGACAGGGTGATGGCTACACCTTC; cdr3_aa: CASSFIPSGQGDGYTF
j_call: TRBJ2-5; clone_size: NA; v_call: TRBV11-2; d_call: TRBD2; cdr3_nt: TGTGCCAGCAGCCTCTCACCGGGACTAGCGTACCAAGAGACCCAGTACTTC; cdr3_aa: CASSLSPGLAYQETQYF
j_call: TRBJ2-7; clone_size: NA; v_call: TRBV5-5; d_call: TRBD2; cdr3_nt: TGTGCCAGCAGCTTGGGGAGCGGGGGGCCCAGGTACGAGCAGTACTTC; cdr3_aa: CASSLGSGGPRYEQYF
j_call: TRBJ1-1; clone_size: NA; v_call: TRBV6-1; d_call: NA; cdr3_nt: TGTGCCAGCAGTGATTTTCAGCCCTTTAGACAGGACCTTATGAACACTGAAGCTTTCTTT; cdr3_aa: CASSDFQPFRQDLMNTEAFF
j_call: TRBJ2-7; clone_size: NA; v_call: TRBV6-1; d_call: NA; cdr3_nt: TGTGCCAGCACCCCGGGACCCTACTCCTACGAGCAGTACTTC; cdr3_aa: CASTPGPYSYEQYF
j_call: TRBJ2-7; clone_size: NA; v_call: TRBV19; d_call: TRBD2; cdr3_nt: TGTGCCAGTAGTTTACGACTAGCGGGAGCCTACGAGCAGTACTTC; cdr3_aa: CASSLRLAGAYEQYF
j_call: TRBJ2-4; clone_size: NA; v_call: TRBV7-2; d_call: NA; cdr3_nt: TGTGCCAGCAGCTTAGCTCTGAATGTCTACGGCAAAAACATTCAGTACTTC; cdr3_aa: CASSLALNVYGKNIQYF
j_call: TRBJ2-7; clone_size: NA; v_call: TRBV5-1; d_call: TRBD1; cdr3_nt: TGCGCCAGCAGCTTGGGAGGCAGGGGGATCGACGAGCAGTACTTC; cdr3_aa: CASSLGGRGIDEQYF
j_call: TRBJ2-7; clone_size: NA; v_call: TRBV28; d_call: NA; cdr3_nt: TGTGCCAGCAAGGCCCAGGGGGAGGGGTACTCCTACGAGCAGTACTTC; cdr3_aa: CASKAQGEGYSYEQYF
j_call: TRBJ2-7; clone_size: NA; v_call: TRBV6-5; d_call: TRBD2; cdr3_nt: TGTGCCAGCAGTTCCGAGACTAGCGGATTCTACGAGCAGTACTTC; cdr3_aa: CASSSETSGFYEQYF
j_call: TRBJ2-1; clone_size: once; v_call: TRBV9; d_call: NA; cdr3_nt: TGTGCCAGCAGCGCCCGACTGAATGAGCAGTTCTTC; cdr3_aa: CASSARLNEQFF
j_call: TRBJ1-1; clone_size: NA; v_call: TRBV5-6; d_call: NA; cdr3_nt: TGTGCCAGCAGCCAGACGACAGGTTGGACTGAAGCTTTCTTT; cdr3_aa: CASSQTTGWTEAFF
j_call: TRBJ2-3; clone_size: NA; v_call: TRBV30; d_call: NA; cdr3_nt: TGTGCCTGGAATTCTGGGGGGTGGACAGATACGCAGTATTTT; cdr3_aa: CAWNSGGWTDTQYF
j_call: TRBJ2-7; clone_size: NA; v_call: TRBV27; d_call: TRBD1; cdr3_nt: TGTGCCAGCAGGCCAGGGGGCCTGAGCAACTACGAGCAGTACTTC; cdr3_aa: CASRPGGLSNYEQYF
j_call: TRBJ2-3; clone_size: NA; v_call: TRBV27; d_call: TRBD2; cdr3_nt: TGTGCCAGCAGTCTCCGACTAGCGGGACTATTCACAGATACGCAGTATTTT; cdr3_aa: CASSLRLAGLFTDTQYF
j_call: TRBJ2-7; clone_size: NA; v_call: TRBV10-3; d_call: TRBD1; cdr3_nt: TGTGCCATCAGTATAAATAGGGACAGTTCCTACGAGCAGTACTTC; cdr3_aa: CAISINRDSSYEQYF
j_call: TRBJ2-3; clone_size: NA; v_call: TRBV2; d_call: NA; cdr3_nt: TGTGCCAGCAGTGAAGGGCTAGCCGCGACGGATACGCAGTATTTT; cdr3_aa: CASSEGLAATDTQYF
j_call: TRBJ2-7; clone_size: NA; v_call: TRBV11-2; d_call: TRBD2; cdr3_nt: TGTGCCAGCAGCTCTCCGGAGACTAGCGGAACCTACGAGCAGTACTTC; cdr3_aa: CASSSPETSGTYEQYF
j_call: TRBJ1-6; clone_size: NA; v_call: TRBV4-1; d_call: NA; cdr3_nt: TGCGCCAGCAGCCCCATTGGACCCGATTCACCCCTCCACTTT; cdr3_aa: CASSPIGPDSPLHF
j_call: TRBJ1-3; clone_size: NA; v_call: TRBV29-1; d_call: NA; cdr3_nt: TGCAGCGTTGAATCAGACAGTCGAAACACCATATATTTT; cdr3_aa: CSVESDSRNTIYF
j_call: TRBJ2-3; clone_size: NA; v_call: TRBV7-8; d_call: TRBD1; cdr3_nt: TGTGCCAGCAGCTTAGCCCTGGACAGGGGATCCCCCACAGATACGCAGTATTTT; cdr3_aa: CASSLALDRGSPTDTQYF
j_call: TRBJ1-1; clone_size: NA; v_call: TRBV6-5; d_call: TRBD1; cdr3_nt: TGTGCCAGCAACCCGGGACAGGAGAACACTGAAGCTTTCTTT; cdr3_aa: CASNPGQENTEAFF
j_call: TRBJ2-2; clone_size: NA; v_call: TRBV2; d_call: NA; cdr3_nt: TGTGCCAGCAGGCAGGGGATCACCGGGGAGCTGTTTTTT; cdr3_aa: CASRQGITGELFF
j_call: TRBJ1-5; clone_size: NA; v_call: TRBV13; d_call: NA; cdr3_nt: TGTGCCAGCAGCGATGGAGATAGCAATCAGCCCCAGCATTTT; cdr3_aa: CASSDGDSNQPQHF
j_call: TRBJ2-7; clone_size: NA; v_call: TRBV7-9; d_call: NA; cdr3_nt: TGTGCCAGCAGCTTAGCGCAAGGGGCCCTGTACGAGCAGTACTTC; cdr3_aa: CASSLAQGALYEQYF
j_call: TRBJ2-5; clone_size: NA; v_call: TRBV2; d_call: TRBD1; cdr3_nt: TGTGCCAGCAGTGAACCCTCAGGGGGTCAAGAGACCCAGTACTTC; cdr3_aa: CASSEPSGGQETQYF
j_call: TRBJ2-1; clone_size: NA; v_call: TRBV10-1; d_call: NA; cdr3_nt: TGCGCCAGCAGTGACCCAGGGGAAGAGCAGTTCTTC; cdr3_aa: CASSDPGEEQFF
j_call: TRBJ2-7; clone_size: NA; v_call: TRBV6-1; d_call: NA; cdr3_nt: TGTGCCTCCAGTCCCATAACAGCCTACGAGCAGTACTTC; cdr3_aa: CASSPITAYEQYF
j_call: TRBJ2-2; clone_size: NA; v_call: TRBV4-1; d_call: NA; cdr3_nt: TGCGCCAGCAGCCATCTCCTCGTCGTGAACACCGGGGAGCTGTTTTTT; cdr3_aa: CASSHLLVVNTGELFF
j_call: TRBJ2-7; clone_size: NA; v_call: TRBV7-7; d_call: NA; cdr3_nt: TGTGCTAGCAGCTTAGGGGTAGGGCCAAACTACGAGCAGTACTTC; cdr3_aa: CASSLGVGPNYEQYF
j_call: TRBJ1-2; clone_size: NA; v_call: TRBV14; d_call: TRBD1; cdr3_nt: TGTGCCAGCAGCCAAGACACCGGGACAGCCGCTAACTATGGCTACACCTTC; cdr3_aa: CASSQDTGTAANYGYTF
j_call: TRBJ1-1; clone_size: NA; v_call: TRBV6-1; d_call: NA; cdr3_nt: TGTGCCAGCAGTGAAGCTACAGGGTCGAACACTGAAGCTTTCTTT; cdr3_aa: CASSEATGSNTEAFF
j_call: TRBJ2-7; clone_size: NA; v_call: TRBV7-8; d_call: NA; cdr3_nt: TGTGCCAGCAGCCCCCGCCCGAGAGAATTCACCTACGAGCAGTACTTC; cdr3_aa: CASSPRPREFTYEQYF
j_call: TRBJ2-3; clone_size: NA; v_call: TRBV6-5; d_call: TRBD1; cdr3_nt: TGTGCCAGCAGTTACTCGGGACAGGGGGCAGATACGCAGTATTTT; cdr3_aa: CASSYSGQGADTQYF
j_call: TRBJ2-5; clone_size: NA; v_call: TRBV29-1; d_call: NA; cdr3_nt: TGCAGCGTTGACCCGGCAGGAGGATCCGAGACCCAGTACTTC; cdr3_aa: CSVDPAGGSETQYF